A single sample gave rise to the 15 T cell receptor beta chains below, sequenced in a study of cytomegalovirus exposure and HLA in healthy donors. The protocol was immunoSEQ multiplex PCR, while the TCRdb copy is restricted to in-frame clones and leaves out a portion. The sample lists over 70,000 clones; about 90% were seen once. The material sequenced was PBMCs. The receptors come from a woman under 30 in good health and CMV-seropositive.

The chain has TRBV6-1 and TRBJ2-3; 15 bases align to TRBD2. From germline, CDR1 is MNHNS and CDR2 SASEGT. The ends lost 3 bases at V and 5 bases at J; junction bases unmatched: 9. There are 18 residues in the CDR3. The CDR3 bases are TGTGCCAGCAGTGATCCTGGACTAGCGGGGGGGCCTAGAGATACGCAGTATTTT. Protein sequence: CASSDPGLAGGPRDTQYF.

V gene TRBV10-3 combines with J gene TRBJ2-1; TRBD2 agrees at 9 bases. This CDR3 region has 17 residues. Germline CDR1 and CDR2: ENHRY and SYGVKD. Trimming took 2 bases from V and 4 from J; bases not matched to a gene: 9. The CDR3 DNA reads as TGTGCCATCAGTGAGAGCTGGTCTAGCGGGGAGTACAATGAGCAGTTCTTC. It is translated as CAISESWSSGEYNEQFF.

This clone has just one count. The chain recombines TRBV29-1 with TRBJ2-1; a possible D gene is TRBD2 (6 bases). From germline, CDR1 is SQVTM and CDR2 ANQGSEA. The germline V and J ends were trimmed by 8 bases and 7 bases, with 9 bases remaining between them. CDR3 size: 10 residues. The CDR3: CSSGGNEQFF. The CDR3 nucleotides are TGCAGCTCTGGGGGGAATGAGCAGTTCTTC.

This clone was seen just once. This rearrangement joins TRBV29-1 to TRBJ1-2; unclear D gene. The CDR3 is 12 amino acids. V gave up 4 bases and J gave up 2 bases, with 8 bases separating them. Germline CDR1 is SQVTM and CDR2 is ANQGSEA. The CDR3 here is CSVAPLNYGYTF. The CDR3 DNA reads TGCAGCGTTGCCCCCTTAAACTATGGCTACACCTTC. The full variable domain, its missing parts supplied by reference TRBV29-1 and TRBJ1-2, is SAVISQKPSRDICQRGTSLTIQCQVDSQVTMMFWYRQQPGQSLTLIATANQGSEATYESGFVIDKFPISRPNLTFSTLTVSNMSPEDSSIYLCSVAPLNYGYTFGSGTRLTVV.

This clone was seen a few times. This chain uses TRBV27 with TRBJ2-5; D is perhaps TRBD2 (7 bases). Trimming removed 5 bases at V and 5 bases at J, with 12 bases between. Per the germline V gene, CDR1 is MNHEY and CDR2 is SMNVEV (reference sequence). The CDR3 runs to 13 residues. CDR3 coding DNA: TGTGCCAGCAGTGCGCGGGGGCTGGAGACCCAGTACTTC. Translation: CASSARGLETQYF.

The CDR3 DNA sequence: TGTGCCAGCAGTTTCCGGGACAGTTACACAGATACGCAGTATTTT. Protein sequence: CASSFRDSYTDTQYF. The chain is built from TRBV2 and TRBJ2-3; 7 bases are shared with TRBD1. The CDR3 has 15 amino acids. Germline lookup yields CDR1 SNHLY and CDR2 FYNNEI. The V gene end was trimmed by 5 bases and the J gene end by 2 bases; junction bases not matched to a gene: 7.

This chain joins TRBV18 and TRBJ2-1; the D gene is possibly TRBD2 (6 bases). The CDR3 contains 14 residues. Germline V gene lookup returns CDR1 KGHSH and CDR2 LQKENI. V was shortened by 3 bases and J by 8 bases, with 14 bases between the two germline ends. DNA for the CDR3: TGTGCCAGCTCACCCCTACCGTGGGGGGATGAGCAGTTCTTC. Its translation: CASSPLPWGDEQFF.

V usage is TRBV2 and J usage is TRBJ2-1; 12 nucleotides align to TRBD2. V was clipped by 5 bases and J by 6 bases; unmatched bases: 11. CDR3 size: 17 residues. Germline-derived CDR1 and CDR2 are SNHLY and FYNNEI. In nucleotides, the CDR3 is TGTGCCAGCAGTCGACTAGCGGGAGAACTACTAGCCAATGAGCAGTTCTTC. Translating gives CASSRLAGELLANEQFF.

CDR3 sequence reads: CASSGATGRTEAFF. DNA of the CDR3: TGTGCCAGCAGCGGAGCGACAGGGAGGACTGAAGCTTTCTTT. The chain carries TRBV9 and TRBJ1-1; 7 nucleotides line up with TRBD1. Germline V gene sequence: CDR1 SGDLS, CDR2 YYNGEE. This CDR3 comprises 14 residues. Unmatched junction bases numbered 7, after V lost 3 bases and J lost 5 bases.

The V and J genes are TRBV4-1 and TRBJ2-5; possible D gene TRBD1, 5 bases. The CDR3 contains 16 residues. Germline lookup yields CDR1 MGHRA and CDR2 YSYEKL. The V gene lost 0 bases and the J gene lost 7 bases, with 18 bases spanning the gap. The CDR3 reads CASSQERRAPQGTQYF. In nucleotides, the CDR3 is TGCGCCAGCAGCCAAGAACGCAGGGCTCCCCAGGGGACCCAGTACTTC.

V is TRBV15 and J is TRBJ2-7; TRBD1 aligns across 10 bases. The V gene's germline CDR1 is LNHNV and CDR2 YYDKDF (reference sequence). This CDR3 is built from 15 residues. The ends lost 1 base at V and 3 bases at J; junction bases unmatched: 3. CDR3 nucleotide sequence: TGTGCCACCAGCAGAGCCGGGACAGGGGACTACGAGCAGTACTTC. Protein: CATSRAGTGDYEQYF.

J is TRBJ1-2 and V is TRBV30; D is undetermined. This CDR3 contains 11 residues. V gave up 2 bases and J gave up 4 bases, with 5 bases separating them. Germline assignment: CDR1 GTSNPN and CDR2 SVGIG (reference sequence). In DNA form, the CDR3 reads TGTGCCTGGAGTCCATCCTATGGCTACACCTTC. Its protein is CAWSPSYGYTF.

The V gene is TRBV6-1, the J gene TRBJ2-7, with D possibly matching TRBD2 (5 bases). Trimming pared 6 bases from V and 2 bases from J, leaving 8 bases between. CDR3 length: 12 amino acids. Germline CDR1 is MNHNS and CDR2 is SASEGT. The CDR3 loop is CASRSGTYEQYF. In nucleotides, the CDR3 is TGTGCCAGCAGATCCGGGACCTACGAGCAGTACTTC.

Only one count was recorded for this clone. The J gene is TRBJ2-7, the V gene TRBV6-1; the match to TRBD2 covers 11 bases. Germline CDR1 reads MNHNS; CDR2 reads SASEGT. Unmatched junction bases numbered 4, after V lost 5 bases and J lost 4 bases. The CDR3 spans 14 residues. CDR3 protein: CASSPLAGVYEQYF. The CDR3 DNA reads as TGTGCCAGCAGTCCACTAGCGGGAGTTTACGAGCAGTACTTC.

The chain carries TRBV6-4 and TRBJ2-2; 10 nucleotides align to TRBD2. Germline loops: CDR1 MRHNA, CDR2 SNTAGT. The CDR3 is 15 amino acids. J gave up 6 bases and V 0 bases, and 1 base lay outside the gene matches. The chain's CDR3 is CASSDSAGGPGELFF. CDR3 in DNA: TGTGCCAGCAGTGACTCAGCGGGGGGGCCCGGGGAGCTGTTTTTT.